Below, 30 T cell receptor beta chains from the same sample are listed, as sequenced in a study of blood T cell repertoires in COVID-19. Some clones are missing from TCRdb's copy, which holds only in-frame ones; the method was immunoSEQ multiplex PCR. The repertoire has 250,000 to 350,000 clones, approximately 86% of them found once; the top ten carry about 9.8%. The sequencing sample was made of peripheral blood. The receptors stem from a man aged 18 to 29 with active or convalescent COVID-19.

This clone has just one count. V is TRBV6-2 or TRBV6-3 and J is TRBJ1-2; perhaps TRBD1 as D (6 bases). Germline values: CDR1 MNHEY, CDR2 SVGEGT. The CDR3 runs to 12 residues. V lost 5 bases to trimming and J lost 6 bases, with 10 bases between them. Written as DNA, the CDR3 is TGTGCCAGCAGTCCGACAGGAGATGGCTACACCTTC. Amino acid sequence: CASSPTGDGYTF.

The table lists this clone with a count of one. The V and J genes are TRBV11-2 and TRBJ1-1, with D tentatively TRBD1 (6 bases). Germline loops: CDR1 SGHAT, CDR2 FQNNGV. V gave up 2 bases and J gave up 1 base, with 8 bases separating them. This CDR3 comprises 14 residues. CDR3: CASSLQQGNTEAFF. CDR3 nucleotide sequence: TGTGCCAGCAGCTTACAACAGGGGAACACTGAAGCTTTCTTT.

This clone was counted once. This chain connects TRBV6-1 to TRBJ2-7, with no clear D. The CDR3 consists of 15 residues. Trimming pared 2 bases from V and 5 bases from J, leaving 16 bases between. Germline assignment: CDR1 MNHNS and CDR2 SASEGT. The CDR3 loop reads CASSESTAPRDEQYF. The CDR3 bases are TGTGCCAGCAGTGAATCCACTGCTCCTCGGGACGAGCAGTACTTC.

This rearrangement joins TRBV27 to TRBJ1-1; 7 nucleotides line up with TRBD1. This CDR3 is built from 15 residues. Germline-derived CDR1 and CDR2 are MNHEY and SMNVEV (reference sequence). V was pared by 4 bases and J by 1 base, with 6 bases of the junction left unmatched. The CDR3 reads CASSSYRGPNTEAFF. CDR3 sequence (DNA): TGTGCCAGCAGTTCTTACAGGGGCCCGAACACTGAAGCTTTCTTT.

V usage is TRBV25-1 and J usage is TRBJ2-3; 14 nucleotides line up with TRBD2. The germline V gene has CDR1 MGHDK and CDR2 SYGVNS. J gave up 2 bases and V 5 bases, and 9 bases lay outside the gene matches. The CDR3 length is 18 residues. CDR3 sequence reads: CASSHDRLAGGVTDTQYF. Written as DNA, the CDR3 is TGTGCCAGCAGTCACGACCGACTAGCGGGGGGGGTCACAGATACGCAGTATTTT.

The chain employs TRBV5-5 and TRBJ2-2, with 10 bases lining up with TRBD2. Per the germline V gene, CDR1 is SGHKS and CDR2 is YYEKEE (reference sequence). The CDR3 runs 18 residues. Trimming removed 2 bases from V and 0 bases from J; junction bases left unmatched: 7. CDR3 loop: CASSLSLAGAPNTGELFF. The CDR3, as DNA: TGTGCCAGCAGCTTAAGTCTAGCGGGGGCACCGAACACCGGGGAGCTGTTTTTT. Looking up the rest from reference TRBV5-5 and TRBJ2-2 gives the full variable domain: DAGVTQSPTHLIKTRGQQVTLRCSPISGHKSVSWYQQVLGQGPQFIFQYYEKEERGRGNFPDRFSARQFPNYSSELNVNALLLGDSALYLCASSLSLAGAPNTGELFFGEGSRLTVL.

The chain combines TRBV12-3 or TRBV12-4 with TRBJ2-3; the match to TRBD1 covers 8 bases. Trimming took 8 bases from V and 14 from J; bases not matched to a gene: 9. This CDR3 is built from 11 residues. CDR3 in amino acids: CASGTGQGGYF. For the CDR3, the DNA is TGTGCCAGCGGGACCGGACAGGGTGGGTATTTT.

The chain carries TRBV19 and TRBJ1-5; D might be TRBD1 (5 bases). Trimming took off 5 bases at V and 0 bases at J, with 26 bases between the two ends. From germline, CDR1 is LNHDA and CDR2 SQIVND (reference sequence). The CDR3 length is 20 residues. The CDR3 is CASSLTTEPNQRISNQPQHF. As DNA, the CDR3 is TGTGCCAGTAGTCTTACGACAGAGCCAAACCAGAGAATTAGCAATCAGCCCCAGCATTTT.

This clone appeared once. CDR3 nucleotides: TGTGCCACCAGCAGAGATAGAGCGGTTGGGATCGAGACCCAGTACTTC. Translated: CATSRDRAVGIETQYF. The genes are TRBV15 and TRBJ2-5, with a tentative D call TRBD2 (5 bases). The CDR3 is made up of 16 amino acids. Germline CDR1 is LNHNV and CDR2 is YYDKDF (reference sequence). Trimming removed 0 bases from V and 5 bases from J, with 16 bases in between. The full variable domain, its missing parts supplied by reference TRBV15 and TRBJ2-5, is DAMVIQNPRYQVTQFGKPVTLSCSQTLNHNVMYWYQQKSSQAPKLLFHYYDKDFNNEADTPDNFQSRRPNTSFCFLDIRSPGLGDTAMYLCATSRDRAVGIETQYFGPGTRLLVL.

The V and J genes are TRBV24-1 and TRBJ1-2, with TRBD1 identical over 8 bases. Trimming removed 4 bases from V and 4 bases from J; junction bases left unmatched: 4. The CDR3 extends over 14 amino acids. Germline values: CDR1 KGHDR, CDR2 SFDVKD. CDR3: CATSDRDRTYGYTF. DNA of the CDR3: TGTGCCACCAGTGACCGGGACAGGACCTATGGCTACACCTTC.

CDR3 coding DNA: TGTGCCAGCAGCTTGGCCTCCGACAGGGGGCCTGGAAACACCATATATTTT. The encoded protein is CASSLASDRGPGNTIYF. V is TRBV5-4 and J is TRBJ1-3; 10 nucleotides match TRBD1. V was pared by 0 bases and J by 2 bases, with 5 bases of the junction left unmatched. CDR3 size: 17 residues. Germline CDR1 reads SGHNT; CDR2 reads YYREEE (reference sequence). Based on the CDR3 plus reference TRBV5-4 and TRBJ1-3, the full variable domain is ETGVTQSPTHLIKTRGQQVTLRCSSQSGHNTVSWYQQALGQGPQFIFQYYREEENGRGNFPPRFSGLQFPNYSSELNVNALELDDSALYLCASSLASDRGPGNTIYFGEGSWLTVV.

This clone was detected only a few times. The gene calls are TRBV4-1 and TRBJ1-1, with D perhaps TRBD1 (5 bases). Germline lookup yields CDR1 MGHRA and CDR2 YSYEKL. CDR3 length equals 15 residues. V was trimmed by 8 bases and J by 2 bases, leaving 18 bases between them. CDR3 nucleotides: TGCGCCAGCCAGAGAAGGGGTCCCGGTAACACTGAAGCTTTCTTT. This gives the protein CASQRRGPGNTEAFF.

The V and J genes are TRBV29-1 and TRBJ1-1, with TRBD1 matching 8 bases. The germline CDR1 and CDR2 sequences are SQVTM and ANQGSEA. The CDR3 covers 14 residues. The V gene end was trimmed by 2 bases and the J gene end by 2 bases; junction bases not matched to a gene: 4. The CDR3: CSVESGQENTEAFF. CDR3 sequence (DNA): TGCAGCGTTGAATCGGGACAGGAAAACACTGAAGCTTTCTTT.

The V gene is TRBV4-2, the J gene TRBJ1-2; TRBD1 agrees at 7 bases. Germline trimming cut 0 bases from V and 5 bases from J; bases unmatched to any gene: 3. This CDR3 spans 14 amino acids. Germline CDR1 is LGHNA and CDR2 is YNFKEQ. This chain's CDR3 is CASSQERGRYGYTF. In DNA form, the CDR3 reads TGTGCCAGCAGCCAAGAAAGGGGGCGGTATGGCTACACCTTC.

The chain joins TRBV25-1 to TRBJ2-1; D unclear. Per the germline V gene, CDR1 is MGHDK and CDR2 is SYGVNS. Trimming pared 4 bases from V and 7 bases from J, leaving 11 bases between. This CDR3 comprises 13 residues. CDR3 sequence (DNA): TGTGCCAGCAGTGTAACTCCCGGTAATGAGCAGTTCTTC. It yields the protein CASSVTPGNEQFF.

V gene TRBV6-6 combines with J gene TRBJ1-1, with 9 bases identical to TRBD1. Germline loops: CDR1 MNHNY, CDR2 SVGAGI (reference sequence). This CDR3 has 15 amino acids. Unmatched junction bases numbered 5, after V lost 2 bases and J lost 4 bases. The CDR3 DNA sequence: TGTGCCAGCAGTTACCAGGGACAGGGCGGCACTGAAGCTTTCTTT. Its protein is CASSYQGQGGTEAFF.

The chain uses TRBV29-1 and TRBJ1-5, with no clear D. The CDR3 is 11 amino acids. V was cut by 4 bases and J by 7 bases, with 8 bases left in between. Germline CDR1 SQVTM, CDR2 ANQGSEA. CDR3 sequence: CSVGEGQPQHF. The CDR3 DNA sequence: TGCAGCGTTGGCGAGGGACAGCCCCAGCATTTT.

This clone was seen only once. The chain combines TRBV11-2 with TRBJ2-1; TRBD2 agrees at 11 bases. CDR3 length equals 14 residues. Trimming at V came to 3 bases and at J to 8 bases, leaving 3 bases not matched to a gene. Germline V lookup: CDR1 SGHAT, CDR2 FQNNGV. CDR3 amino acids: CASSFSGGADEQFF. The CDR3 nucleotides read TGTGCCAGCAGCTTTAGCGGGGGGGCGGATGAGCAGTTCTTC.

The gene calls are TRBV7-9 and TRBJ1-2; D unresolved. The V end was cut by 1 base, the J end by 7 bases, with 7 bases between. Germline V gives CDR1 SEHNR, CDR2 FQNEAQ (reference sequence). The CDR3 contains 12 residues. The CDR3 DNA sequence: TGTGCCAGCAGCTTAGAAAGGAGTGGCTACACCTTC. Translation gives CASSLERSGYTF. The variable domain in full, completed from reference TRBV7-9 and TRBJ1-2, reads DTGVSQNPRHKITKRGQNVTFRCDPISEHNRLYWYRQTLGQGPEFLTYFQNEAQLEKSRLLSDRFSAERPKGSFSTLEIQRTEQGDSAMYLCASSLERSGYTFGSGTRLTVV.

A word on this clone: Other DNA sequences within the sample encode an identical CDR3. V and J are TRBV12-3 or TRBV12-4 and TRBJ2-7; TRBD1 might be the D (5 bases). Between the trimmed V and J ends, which lost 6 bases and 4 bases, there was a span of 10 bases. This CDR3 contains 12 residues. CDR3 DNA: TGTGCCAGCAGCCTCGACAGTTACGAGCAGTACTTC. It yields the protein CASSLDSYEQYF.

This sequence joins TRBV10-3 and TRBJ2-1; 13 nucleotides match TRBD2. After removal of 6 bases from V and 7 bases from J, the junction contained 6 bases not matched to a gene. This CDR3 has 15 residues. From germline, CDR1 is ENHRY and CDR2 SYGVKD. Here the CDR3 DNA reads TGTGCCATCAGGGGGACTAGCGGGGTCGGGAATGAGCAGTTCTTC. Its protein is CAIRGTSGVGNEQFF.

The V and J genes are TRBV10-2 and TRBJ2-7; 10 bases align to TRBD1. The CDR3 runs to 15 residues. V trimming: 4 bases; J trimming: 3 bases; junction bases outside the gene matches: 6. Germline V gene sequence: CDR1 WSHSY, CDR2 SAAADI. CDR3 in DNA: TGCGCCAGCAGTGTGACCGGGACAGGGGTCTACGAGCAGTACTTC. Its protein is CASSVTGTGVYEQYF.

The chain has TRBV10-3 and TRBJ1-1; D uncertain. V lost 5 bases and J 1 base, leaving 11 bases between the germline ends. This CDR3 is built from 14 residues. CDR1 is ENHRY and CDR2 is SYGVKD in the germline V gene. CDR3: CAISSYRENTEAFF. The CDR3 nucleotides read TGTGCCATCAGTTCCTACCGGGAGAACACTGAAGCTTTCTTT.

The chain couples TRBV4-1 to TRBJ2-3; D is perhaps TRBD2 (7 bases). The germline V gene has CDR1 MGHRA and CDR2 YSYEKL. V was cut by 4 bases and J by 7 bases, with 21 bases left in between. The CDR3 length is 16 residues. Here the CDR3 DNA reads TGCGCCAGCAGCCCACGGAACGGGGGGCCCGAACATACGCAGTATTTT. Amino acids: CASSPRNGGPEHTQYF.

This rearrangement joins TRBV6-5 to TRBJ2-7; tentatively, D is TRBD1 (6 bases). The length of the CDR3 is 15 residues. Trimming shortened V by 5 bases and J by 0 bases, and 14 bases separated the two germline ends. Germline CDR1 is MNHEY and CDR2 is SVGAGI. This CDR3 is CASSMRQDYSYEQYF. The CDR3 bases are TGTGCCAGCAGTATGAGACAGGATTACTCCTACGAGCAGTACTTC.

The V call is TRBV13, the J call TRBJ2-3, with 9 bases lining up with TRBD2. Germline V gene data show CDR1 as PRHDT and CDR2 as FYEKMQ (reference sequence). Trimming took 1 base from V and 5 from J; bases not matched to a gene: 1. CDR3 size: 14 residues. The CDR3 region has the DNA TGTGCCAGCAGCTTAGAAGCGGGGGGAGATACGCAGTATTTT. This codes for CASSLEAGGDTQYF.

The chain uses TRBV6-6 and TRBJ1-4, with D unresolved. Trimming left V 0 bases short and J 7 bases short, with 15 bases between. Looked up from germline, CDR1 is MNHNY and CDR2 is SVGAGI (reference sequence). This CDR3 has 16 residues. The CDR3 here is CASSYSAAGGSEKLFF. CDR3 DNA sequence: TGTGCCAGCAGTTACTCGGCAGCGGGCGGAAGTGAAAAACTGTTTTTT.

The rearrangement links TRBV21-1 to TRBJ1-2; the table's D call, TRBD1, was not checked against the DNA. TRBV21-1 is labeled a pseudogene. This CDR3 has 16 residues. CDR3 DNA: TGTGCCAGCAGCAAAGAACCGACAGAGCTCGACTATGGCTACACCTTC. Protein product: CASSKEPTELDYGYTF.

The V gene is TRBV19, the J gene TRBJ2-1; D might be TRBD1 (5 bases). The V and J ends lost 7 bases and 5 bases respectively, with 12 bases between them. This CDR3 is built from 13 residues. Germline V gene data show CDR1 as LNHDA and CDR2 as SQIVND (reference sequence). This CDR3 is CASKPQGDNEQFF. CDR3 DNA: TGTGCCAGTAAACCCCAGGGCGACAATGAGCAGTTCTTC.

In its sample, this clone was seen once. V and J are TRBV5-4 and TRBJ1-1; possibly TRBD1 for D (6 bases). The CDR3 spans 17 residues. Trimming cost V 1 base and J 7 bases, with 23 bases left between them. Germline V gene data show CDR1 as SGHNT and CDR2 as YYREEE (reference sequence). The chain's CDR3 is CASSLFGTDSRPHEAFF. The CDR3 DNA reads TGTGCCAGCAGCTTGTTTGGTACGGACAGCCGCCCCCATGAAGCTTTCTTT.